This T cell receptor beta chain stems from a study of T cells in Graves' hyperthyroidism and ophthalmopathy. The CDR3 spans 19 residues. The germline gives CDR1 DFQATT, CDR2 SNEGSKA (reference sequence). Trimming stripped 0 bases from V and 1 base from J, with 22 bases between. Template material for amplifying TCR beta CDR3 regions consisted of RNA transcripts. The TCR CDR3 first-round RT-PCR relied on the HTBI primer set. TCRdb analysed the multiplex PCR reads with MiXCR anew, one entry per CDR3 protein. This table holds about 620,000 distinct CDR3 sequences, 15% to 20% found once. The TCR was taken from a woman between 25 and 40 years old with Graves' hyperthyroidism. The rearrangement joins TRBV20-1 to TRBJ1-5, with D possibly being TRBD1 (5 bases). Material for sequencing was blood. The CDR3 nucleotides read TGCAGTGCTAGAGATTCGGGATGGGCGGGGGTGGTCAGCAATCAGCCCCAGCATTTT. Translating gives CSARDSGWAGVVSNQPQHF.